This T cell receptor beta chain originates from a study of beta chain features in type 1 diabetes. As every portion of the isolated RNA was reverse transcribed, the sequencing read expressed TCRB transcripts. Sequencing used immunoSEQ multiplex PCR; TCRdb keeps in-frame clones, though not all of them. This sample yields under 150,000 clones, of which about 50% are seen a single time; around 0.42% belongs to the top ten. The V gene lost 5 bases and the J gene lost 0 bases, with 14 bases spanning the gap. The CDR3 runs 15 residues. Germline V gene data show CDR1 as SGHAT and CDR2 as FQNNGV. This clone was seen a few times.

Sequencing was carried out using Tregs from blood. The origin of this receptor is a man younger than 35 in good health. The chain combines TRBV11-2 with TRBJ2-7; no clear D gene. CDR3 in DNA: TGTGCCAGCAGCCTGTCGTTGGCCAGCTCCTACGAGCAGTACTTC. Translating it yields CASSLSLASSYEQYF. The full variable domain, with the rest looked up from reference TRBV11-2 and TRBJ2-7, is EAGVAQSPRYKIIEKRQSVAFWCNPISGHATLYWYQQILGQGPKLLIQFQNNGVVDDSQLPKDRFSAERLKGVDSTLKIQPAKLEDSAVYLCASSLSLASSYEQYFGPGTRLTVT.